This T cell receptor beta chain was retrieved from a study of neoadjuvant anti-PD-1 for oral cavity cancer. On the study more broadly: Patients mostly received three to four biweekly nivolumab doses at 3 mg/kg before surgery. Around day 43, patients without progression received a fourth nivolumab dose before surgery.

Stage II-IVA oral cavity squamous cell carcinoma was new and untreated by systemic or radiation therapy. Per the germline V gene, CDR1 is MNHEY and CDR2 is SVGAGI. The CDR3 is made up of 15 amino acids. With V trimmed by 5 bases and J by 7 bases, 11 bases remained unmatched. This clone was seen once. No antigen is known for it. Study-wide results and limits: Each response group had just a few patients in TCR analyses.

Sequenced by immunoSEQ multiplex PCR; TCRdb stores in-frame clones only, minus some. The sample lists 65,000 to 95,000 clones, around 80% seen once, with 2.5% to 3.5% in the top ten. V is TRBV6-5 and J is TRBJ2-3; 8 nucleotides match TRBD1. The TCR comes from a person aged 40-85 years with oral cavity squamous cell carcinoma. The specimen was PBMCs, collected before nivolumab (anti-PD-1) treatment. CDR3 protein: CASSPPGQDVHTQYF. CDR3 in DNA: TGTGCCAGCAGTCCCCCGGGACAGGACGTACATACGCAGTATTTT.